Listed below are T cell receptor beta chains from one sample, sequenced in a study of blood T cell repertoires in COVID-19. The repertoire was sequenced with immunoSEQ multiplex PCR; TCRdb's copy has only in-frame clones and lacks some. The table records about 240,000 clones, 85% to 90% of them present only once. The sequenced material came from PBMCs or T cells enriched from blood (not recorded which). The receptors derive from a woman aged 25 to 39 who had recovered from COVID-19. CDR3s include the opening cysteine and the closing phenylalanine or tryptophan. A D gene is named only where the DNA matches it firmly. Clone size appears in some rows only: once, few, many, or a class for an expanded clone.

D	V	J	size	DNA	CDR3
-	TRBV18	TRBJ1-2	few	TGTGCCAGCTCCGCAGGGGAAGGCTACACCTTC	CASSAGEGYTF
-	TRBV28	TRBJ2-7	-	TGTGCCAGCAATTTGACGGGATCCCACGAGCAGTACTTC	CASNLTGSHEQYF
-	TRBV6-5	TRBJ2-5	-	TGTGCCAGCAGTTACGACGGTCGGGAAGAGACCCAGTACTTC	CASSYDGREETQYF
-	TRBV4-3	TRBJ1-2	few	TGCGCCAGCAGCCAAGGGGGGGACTATGGCTACACCTTC	CASSQGGDYGYTF
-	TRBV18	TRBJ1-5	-	TGTGCCAGCTCACCCTTGGGCCATCAGCCCCAGCATTTT	CASSPLGHQPQHF
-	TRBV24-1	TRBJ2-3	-	TGTGCCACCAGTGATTTGGGCGGGTACGGCACGCAGTATTTT	CATSDLGGYGTQYF
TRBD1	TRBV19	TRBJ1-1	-	TGTGCCAGTAGTAGACCAGGGGGGCTTAAAATGAACACTGAAGCTTTCTTT	CASSRPGGLKMNTEAFF
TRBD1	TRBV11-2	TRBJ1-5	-	TGTGCCAGCAGCTTTGGGGGGACAGGGAATCAGCCCCAGCATTTT	CASSFGGTGNQPQHF
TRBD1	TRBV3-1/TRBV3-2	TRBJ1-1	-	TGTGCCAGCAGCCAGTACAGGGGGAGTGAAGCTTTCTTT	CASSQYRGSEAFF
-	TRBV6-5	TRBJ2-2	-	TGTGCCAGCAAACAGGGTGACACCGGGGAGCTGTTTTTT	CASKQGDTGELFF
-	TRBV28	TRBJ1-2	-	TGTGCCAGCAGTCGGGACACTAACTATGGCTACACCTTC	CASSRDTNYGYTF
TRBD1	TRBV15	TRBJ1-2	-	TGTGCCACCAGCAGAGAATCGGCACAGGGGTTTGGCTACACCTTC	CATSRESAQGFGYTF
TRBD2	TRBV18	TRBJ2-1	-	TGTGCCAGCTCACCTATAGCGGGAGAAGGATCCTACAATGAGCAGTTCTTC	CASSPIAGEGSYNEQFF
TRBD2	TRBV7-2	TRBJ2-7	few	TGTGCCAGCAGCTGGGTAGCGGGAGAAACCTACGAGCAGTACTTC	CASSWVAGETYEQYF
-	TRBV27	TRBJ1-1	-	TGTGCCAGCAGTTTATCATGGTCGGGGGGCAAAGAGAACACTGAAGCTTTCTTT	CASSLSWSGGKENTEAFF
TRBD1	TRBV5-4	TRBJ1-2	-	TGTGCCAGCAGCTCACATACAACCGGGACAGCTAACTATGGCTACACCTTC	CASSSHTTGTANYGYTF
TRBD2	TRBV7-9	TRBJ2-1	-	TGTGCCAGCAGCTTAGTTCGCCTAGCGGGAGGTTCCTACAATGAGCAGTTCTTC	CASSLVRLAGGSYNEQFF
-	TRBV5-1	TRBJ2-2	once	TGCGCCAGCAGCTTGGAGGTTGTGACACGTCGCACCGGGGAGCTGTTTTTT	CASSLEVVTRRTGELFF
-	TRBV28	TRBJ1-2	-	TGTGCCAGCAGTTTACCCGCAGGGGCAGAGGGCTACACCTTC	CASSLPAGAEGYTF
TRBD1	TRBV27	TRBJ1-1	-	TGTGCCAGCAGGACAGGGCCGAACACTGAAGCTTTCTTT	CASRTGPNTEAFF
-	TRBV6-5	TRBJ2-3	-	TGTGCCAGCAGCAGCTCGGGAGATACGCAGTATTTT	CASSSSGDTQYF
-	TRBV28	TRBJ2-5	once	TGTGCCAGCAGTTCGAGGACCCAGTACTTC	CASSSRTQYF